The 20 T cell receptor beta chains in this list originate from one sample, sequenced in a study of CD8 T cells in Susac syndrome. An input of roughly 0.5 to 1 ug of RNA was subjected to reverse transcription using random hexamers. Each CDR3 protein is one row after TCRdb ran MiXCR on the immunoSEQ multiplex PCR reads. This sample has 75,000 or so distinct CDR3 sequences, with 94% found just once. What was sequenced was CD8+ T cells from PBMCs. The receptors originated from a human donor with Susac syndrome.

This clonotype came up once. The chain joins TRBV3-1 to TRBJ2-1; no reliable D call. The CDR3 sequence is 11 residues long. V shed 6 bases and J shed 3 bases, with 3 bases lying between them. From germline, CDR1 is LGHDT and CDR2 YNNKEL (reference sequence). The CDR3 DNA sequence: TGTGCCAGCAGGTTCTACAATGAGCAGTTCTTC. Encoded protein: CASRFYNEQFF.

The J gene is TRBJ1-5, the V gene TRBV20-1; D unclear. The V and J ends lost 0 bases and 2 bases respectively, with 8 bases between them. The CDR3 is 14 residues long. The germline V gene has CDR1 DFQATT and CDR2 SNEGSKA (reference sequence). Here the CDR3 reads CSARESWGNQPQHF. The CDR3 region has the DNA TGCAGTGCTAGAGAAAGCTGGGGCAATCAGCCCCAGCATTTT.

The V gene is TRBV11-1, the J gene TRBJ2-1; 11 nucleotides agree with TRBD2. Germline lookup yields CDR1 SGHAT and CDR2 FQDESV (reference sequence). This CDR3 region has 16 residues. The J segment lost 3 bases and the V segment lost 3 bases, leaving 4 bases of the junction unmatched. The CDR3 reads CASSFSGTSGYNEQFF. Written as DNA, the CDR3 is TGTGCCAGCAGCTTTTCCGGGACTAGCGGCTACAATGAGCAGTTCTTC.

The chain couples TRBV7-9 to TRBJ2-3; D perhaps matches TRBD1 (6 bases). The CDR3 has 16 residues. The V gene lost 5 bases and the J gene lost 3 bases, with 18 bases spanning the gap. Germline CDR1 is SEHNR and CDR2 is FQNEAQ (reference sequence). In DNA form, the CDR3 reads TGTGCCAGCAGCATCCCGGACAGCCGAACTACAGATACGCAGTATTTT. This encodes CASSIPDSRTTDTQYF.

This chain connects TRBV12-3 or TRBV12-4 to TRBJ2-1, with D tentatively TRBD1 or TRBD2 (5 bases each). The CDR3 contains 15 residues. V shed 6 bases and J shed 4 bases, with 16 bases lying between them. Here the CDR3 reads CASRRPGPGYNEQFF. The CDR3 coding sequence is TGTGCCAGCAGGCGACCGGGACCCGGGTACAATGAGCAGTTCTTC.

CDR3 sequence (DNA): TGTGCCAGCAGCGGGACGGCCTTAGACTACGAGCAGTACTTC. It translates to CASSGTALDYEQYF. This chain links TRBV3-1 with TRBJ2-7, with D possibly being TRBD1 or TRBD2 (5 bases each). This CDR3 spans 14 amino acids. Germline CDR1 LGHDT, CDR2 YNNKEL (reference sequence). V shed 5 bases and J shed 3 bases, with 14 bases lying between them.

The V call is TRBV12-3 or TRBV12-4, the J call TRBJ1-2; perhaps TRBD1 as D (5 bases). V lost 8 bases, J lost 2 bases, and 12 bases lay in between. The CDR3 contains 13 residues. The CDR3 nucleotides read TGTGCCAGCGCATTGGGGCGGAACTATGGCTACACCTTC. It yields the protein CASALGRNYGYTF.

This chain joins TRBV7-9 and TRBJ2-7, with D possibly matching TRBD1 (5 bases). Trimming took off 5 bases at V and 7 bases at J, with 12 bases between the two ends. The V gene's germline CDR1 is SEHNR and CDR2 FQNEAQ (reference sequence). There are 12 residues in the CDR3. CDR3 region: CASSGTPGEQYF. The CDR3 DNA follows: TGTGCCAGCAGCGGAACTCCAGGGGAGCAGTACTTC.

The chain employs TRBV7-9 and TRBJ2-6; D is possibly TRBD2 (5 bases). The V end was cut by 7 bases, the J end by 0 bases, with 10 bases between. Germline V CDR1 and CDR2: SEHNR, FQNEAQ (reference sequence). This CDR3 has 15 amino acids. The CDR3 sequence: CASIRAGSGANVLTF. For the CDR3, the DNA is TGTGCCAGCATCCGGGCGGGCTCTGGGGCCAACGTCCTGACTTTC.

This chain joins TRBV12-3 or TRBV12-4 and TRBJ2-1; D is ambiguous. The ends were cut back, 5 bases at V and 8 bases at J, with 10 bases in the middle. The CDR3 has 12 residues. This CDR3 reads CASSLHLDEQFF. Written as DNA, the CDR3 is TGTGCCAGCAGTCTGCACTTGGATGAGCAGTTCTTC.

The rearrangement links TRBV7-9 to TRBJ2-3; unclear D gene. V was clipped by 8 bases and J by 12 bases, with 9 bases between them. CDR1 is SEHNR, CDR2 FQNEAQ, per germline (reference sequence). The CDR3 runs to 9 residues. This chain's CDR3 is CASSPGQYF. The CDR3, as DNA: TGTGCCAGCTCCCCCGGTCAGTATTTT.

The chain is built from TRBV4-3 and TRBJ2-1; D is unresolved. Germline V gene lookup returns CDR1 LGHNA and CDR2 YSLEER. The V end was cut by 1 base, the J end by 6 bases, with 16 bases between. CDR3 size: 16 residues. CDR3 sequence reads: CASSQGGPTRLNEQFF. The CDR3 coding sequence is TGCGCCAGCAGCCAAGGTGGTCCTACTCGCCTCAATGAGCAGTTCTTC.

The chain links TRBV5-6 to TRBJ2-5; 7 bases fit TRBD2. There are 18 residues in the CDR3. The junction had 15 bases not matched to a gene; V was cut back by 1 base and J by 3 bases. Germline CDR1 SGHDT, CDR2 YYEEEE. The CDR3 DNA is TGTGCCAGCAGCTTGTTAATCGTGTATGGCGGGAGTGAAGAGACCCAGTACTTC. Protein: CASSLLIVYGGSEETQYF.

This chain connects TRBV11-2 to TRBJ2-1; tentative D call: TRBD1 (5 bases). Germline values: CDR1 SGHAT, CDR2 FQNNGV. CDR3 size: 16 residues. Trimming cost V 3 bases and J 1 base, with 13 bases left between them. This chain's CDR3 is CASSFYGQISYNEQFF. The CDR3 DNA reads TGTGCCAGCAGCTTTTACGGACAAATATCCTACAATGAGCAGTTCTTC.

The rearrangement links TRBV6-5 to TRBJ2-7, with D perhaps matching TRBD1 (5 bases). CDR1 is MNHEY and CDR2 is SVGAGI in the germline V gene. Trimming pared 7 bases from V and 2 bases from J, leaving 12 bases between. The CDR3 has 13 residues. This chain's CDR3 is CASTPEGAYEQYF. CDR3 coding DNA: TGTGCCAGCACTCCGGAAGGGGCCTACGAGCAGTACTTC.

This clonotype is a singleton in its sample. The chain carries TRBV7-2 and TRBJ1-1; D is perhaps TRBD1 (6 bases). CDR3 length equals 13 residues. CDR1 is SGHTA, CDR2 FQGNSA, per germline. V was shortened by 0 bases and J by 6 bases, with 8 bases between the two germline ends. The DNA for the CDR3 is TGTGCCAGCAGCTTAGCGACAGGAGCTGAAGCTTTCTTT. Translating it yields CASSLATGAEAFF.

The V and J genes are TRBV7-9 and TRBJ2-2; weak D call: TRBD1 (6 bases). V lost 4 bases and J lost 5, with 8 bases in between. Per the germline V gene, CDR1 is SEHNR and CDR2 is FQNEAQ (reference sequence). This CDR3 has 13 residues. CDR3 nucleotides: TGTGCCAGCAGCTCTACAGGGACCGGGGAGCTGTTTTTT. As protein: CASSSTGTGELFF.

Sample share makes this clonotype medium-sized. V gene TRBV7-9 combines with J gene TRBJ1-6, with a tentative D call TRBD1 (5 bases). This CDR3 comprises 16 residues. In germline, CDR1 is SEHNR, CDR2 FQNEAQ (reference sequence). Trimming left V 3 bases short and J 11 bases short, with 20 bases between. This CDR3 is CASSFGGEREIAPLHF. The CDR3 DNA follows: TGTGCCAGCAGCTTCGGGGGAGAGAGGGAGATCGCACCCCTCCACTTT. The full variable domain, its missing parts supplied by reference TRBV7-9 and TRBJ1-6, is DTGVSQNPRHKITKRGQNVTFRCDPISEHNRLYWYRQTLGQGPEFLTYFQNEAQLEKSRLLSDRFSAERPKGSFSTLEIQRTEQGDSAMYLCASSFGGEREIAPLHFGNGTRLTVT.

The chain couples TRBV6-5 to TRBJ2-1; 14 bases map to TRBD2. The germline CDR1 and CDR2 sequences are MNHEY and SVGAGI. The trim removed 6 bases at V and 8 bases at J, leaving 6 bases unmatched. This CDR3 contains 15 residues. The CDR3 loop reads CASSRLAGGPHEQFF. The CDR3, as DNA: TGTGCCAGCAGCCGACTAGCGGGAGGGCCCCATGAGCAGTTCTTC.

The chain joins TRBV12-5 to TRBJ2-1; possibly TRBD2 for D (6 bases). The CDR3 is made up of 17 amino acids. The V gene's germline CDR1 is LGHNT and CDR2 FRNRAP. Deletions cut 0 bases from V and 2 bases from J, with 14 bases between. CDR3 bases: TGTGCTAGTGGTTTGGTCCCCCGGGAGAGCACCTACAATGAGCAGTTCTTC. This codes for CASGLVPRESTYNEQFF.